This T cell receptor beta chain came from a study of Graves' ophthalmopathy and Graves' hyperthyroidism. In the study overall: The study drew peripheral blood at initial diagnosis, before any treatment.

The CDR3 loop spans 13 amino acids. Per the germline V gene, CDR1 is SGHVS and CDR2 is FQNEAQ. Researchers took RNA transcripts and amplified TCR beta CDR3 regions from them. HTBI primers were employed in first-round RT-PCR, then a second-round multiplex PCR followed. TCRdb passed the multiplex PCR reads through MiXCR, listing each CDR3 protein once. This sample carries about 740,000 distinct CDR3 sequences, roughly 41% of them seen once, and the ten largest clones take less than 55%. To note about this clonotype: A much larger clone is a single base away; this may be a read error.

This TCR derives from an adult man with Graves' ophthalmopathy. J is TRBJ2-7 and V is TRBV7-8; D is unclear. Sequenced input: peripheral blood. CDR3 sequence reads: CANSQTRATEQYF. CDR3 DNA sequence: TGTGCCAACAGCCAAACAAGGGCCACCGAGCAGTACTTC.